This TCR beta chain was found in a study of cytomegalovirus exposure and HLA in healthy donors. Study summary: Of around 410 genotyped donors, roughly 76% grouped in the Caucasian-associated ancestry cluster. Findings of the study overall: Within an earlier analysis, most TCR beta V segments proved productive either about 90% or about 30% of the time.

With 5 bases removed from V and 4 bases from J, the gap between germline ends came to 17 bases. Per germline, CDR1 MNHEY and CDR2 SVGAGI. This CDR3 is built from 15 residues. It was with 60 Vbeta and 13 Jbeta primers that the PCR ran. Method: immunoSEQ multiplex PCR; TCRdb's copy keeps in-frame clones and lacks some. The table shows approximately 190,000 clones, with 70% occurring only once. There are a few counts of this clone. Its antigen is not known. This sequence joins TRBV6-5 and TRBJ1-1; the D gene is possibly TRBD1 (5 bases). The TCR originated in a man aged 35 to 55 in good health and CMV-seropositive. The specimen sequenced was PBMCs. The CDR3 nucleotides are TGTGCCAGCAGTCGAGTGACGGGGGTGGGCACTGAAGCTTTCTTT. Its translation is CASSRVTGVGTEAFF.